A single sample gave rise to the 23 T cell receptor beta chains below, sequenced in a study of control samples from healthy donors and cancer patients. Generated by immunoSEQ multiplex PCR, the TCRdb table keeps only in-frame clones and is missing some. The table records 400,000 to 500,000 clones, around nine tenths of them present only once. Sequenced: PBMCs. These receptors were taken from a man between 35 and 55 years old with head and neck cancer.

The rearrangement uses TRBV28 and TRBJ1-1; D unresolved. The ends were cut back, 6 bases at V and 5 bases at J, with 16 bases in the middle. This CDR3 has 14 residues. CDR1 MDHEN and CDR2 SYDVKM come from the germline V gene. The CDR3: CASRPPLGRTEAFF. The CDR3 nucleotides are TGTGCCAGCAGACCCCCTCTAGGGCGGACTGAAGCTTTCTTT.

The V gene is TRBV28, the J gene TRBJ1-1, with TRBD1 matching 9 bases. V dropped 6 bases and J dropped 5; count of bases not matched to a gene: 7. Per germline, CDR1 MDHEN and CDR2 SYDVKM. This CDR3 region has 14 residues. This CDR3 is CASRPGQGWTEAFF. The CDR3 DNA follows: TGTGCCAGCAGACCGGGACAGGGATGGACTGAAGCTTTCTTT. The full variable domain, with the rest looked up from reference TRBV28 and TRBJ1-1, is DVKVTQSSRYLVKRTGEKVFLECVQDMDHENMFWYRQDPGLGLRLIYFSYDVKMKEKGDIPEGYSVSREKKERFSLILESASTNQTSMYLCASRPGQGWTEAFFGQGTRLTVV.

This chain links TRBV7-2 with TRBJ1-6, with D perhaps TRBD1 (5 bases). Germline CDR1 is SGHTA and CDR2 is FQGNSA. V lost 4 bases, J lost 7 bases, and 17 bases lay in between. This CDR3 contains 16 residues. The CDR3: CASSSRQGLGNSPLHF. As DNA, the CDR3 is TGTGCCAGCAGCTCAAGGCAGGGTTTGGGAAATTCACCCCTCCACTTT. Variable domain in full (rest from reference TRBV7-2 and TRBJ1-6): GAGVSQSPSNKVTEKGKDVELRCDPISGHTALYWYRQSLGQGLEFLIYFQGNSAPDKSGLPSDRFSAERTGGSVSTLTIQRTQQEDSAVYLCASSSRQGLGNSPLHFGNGTRLTVT.

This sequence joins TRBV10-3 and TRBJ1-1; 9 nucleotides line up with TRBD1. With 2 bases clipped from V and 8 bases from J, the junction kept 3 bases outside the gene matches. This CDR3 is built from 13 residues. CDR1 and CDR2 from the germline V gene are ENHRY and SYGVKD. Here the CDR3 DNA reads TGTGCCATCAGTGAGAACAGGGGGCGGGAAGCTTTCTTT. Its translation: CAISENRGREAFF.

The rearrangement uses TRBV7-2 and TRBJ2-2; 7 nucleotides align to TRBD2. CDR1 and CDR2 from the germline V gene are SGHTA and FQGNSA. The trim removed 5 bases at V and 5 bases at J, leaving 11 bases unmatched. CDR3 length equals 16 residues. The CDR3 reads CASSPQAREGTGELFF. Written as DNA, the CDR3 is TGTGCCAGCAGCCCCCAAGCCAGGGAGGGGACCGGGGAGCTGTTTTTT.

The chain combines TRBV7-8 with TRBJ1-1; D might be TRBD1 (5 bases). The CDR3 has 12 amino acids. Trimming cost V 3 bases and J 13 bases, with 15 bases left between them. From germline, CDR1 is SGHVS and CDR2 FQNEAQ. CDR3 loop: CASSLDTRPYFF. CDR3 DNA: TGTGCCAGCAGCTTGGACACTAGACCTTATTTCTTT.

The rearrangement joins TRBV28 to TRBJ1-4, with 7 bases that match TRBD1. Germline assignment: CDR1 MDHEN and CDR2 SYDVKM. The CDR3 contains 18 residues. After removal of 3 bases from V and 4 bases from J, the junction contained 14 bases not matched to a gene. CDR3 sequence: CASSFSQKNRGYNEKLFF. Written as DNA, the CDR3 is TGTGCCAGCAGTTTCTCCCAGAAAAACAGGGGTTATAATGAAAAACTGTTTTTT.

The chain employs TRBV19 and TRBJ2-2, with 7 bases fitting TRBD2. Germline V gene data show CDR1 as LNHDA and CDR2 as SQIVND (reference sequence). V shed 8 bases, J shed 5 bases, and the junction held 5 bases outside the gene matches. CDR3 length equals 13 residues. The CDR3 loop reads CASEGRGTGELFF. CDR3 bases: TGTGCCAGTGAGGGGAGGGGAACCGGGGAGCTGTTTTTT.

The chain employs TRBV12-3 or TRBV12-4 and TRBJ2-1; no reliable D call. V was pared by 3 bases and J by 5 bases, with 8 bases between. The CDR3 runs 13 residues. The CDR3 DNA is TGTGCCAGCAGTTTTGTCGGACACAATGAGCAGTTCTTC. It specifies CASSFVGHNEQFF.

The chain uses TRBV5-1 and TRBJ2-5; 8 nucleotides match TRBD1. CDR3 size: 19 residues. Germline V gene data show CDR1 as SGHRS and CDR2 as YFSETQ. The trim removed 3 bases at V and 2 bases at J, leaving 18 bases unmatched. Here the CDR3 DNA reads TGCGCCAGCAGCTCATACCCCCGACAGGGGCGCGGAGCACAAGAGACCCAGTACTTC. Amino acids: CASSSYPRQGRGAQETQYF. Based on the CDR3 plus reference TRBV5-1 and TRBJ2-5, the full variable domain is KAGVTQTPRYLIKTRGQQVTLSCSPISGHRSVSWYQQTPGQGLQFLFEYFSETQRNKGNFPGRFSGRQFSNSRSEMNVSTLELGDSALYLCASSSYPRQGRGAQETQYFGPGTRLLVL.

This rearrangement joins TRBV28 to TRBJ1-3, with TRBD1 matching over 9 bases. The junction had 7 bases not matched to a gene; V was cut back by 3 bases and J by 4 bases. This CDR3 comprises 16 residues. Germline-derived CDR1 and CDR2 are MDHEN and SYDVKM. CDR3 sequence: CASSFPGTGGGNTIYF. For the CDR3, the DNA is TGTGCCAGCAGTTTCCCAGGTACAGGGGGCGGAAACACCATATATTTT. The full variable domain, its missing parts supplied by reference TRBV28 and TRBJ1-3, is DVKVTQSSRYLVKRTGEKVFLECVQDMDHENMFWYRQDPGLGLRLIYFSYDVKMKEKGDIPEGYSVSREKKERFSLILESASTNQTSMYLCASSFPGTGGGNTIYFGEGSWLTVV.

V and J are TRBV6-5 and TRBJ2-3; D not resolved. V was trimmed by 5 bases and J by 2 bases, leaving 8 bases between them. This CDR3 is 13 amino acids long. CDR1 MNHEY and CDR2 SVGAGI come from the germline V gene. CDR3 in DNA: TGTGCCAGCAGTCGCCGGGTCACAGATACGCAGTATTTT. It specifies CASSRRVTDTQYF.

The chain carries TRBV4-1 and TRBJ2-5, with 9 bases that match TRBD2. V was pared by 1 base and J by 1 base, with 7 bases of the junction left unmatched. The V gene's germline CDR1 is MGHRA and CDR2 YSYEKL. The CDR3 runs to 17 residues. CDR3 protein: CASSQVEGLARQETQYF. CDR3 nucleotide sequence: TGCGCCAGCAGCCAAGTAGAAGGACTAGCGCGCCAAGAGACCCAGTACTTC.

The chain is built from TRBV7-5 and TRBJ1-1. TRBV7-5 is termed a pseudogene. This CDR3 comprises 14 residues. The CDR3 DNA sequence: TGTGCCAGCGACCGGCGACCTCTGAACACTGAAGCTTTCTTT. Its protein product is CASDRRPLNTEAFF.

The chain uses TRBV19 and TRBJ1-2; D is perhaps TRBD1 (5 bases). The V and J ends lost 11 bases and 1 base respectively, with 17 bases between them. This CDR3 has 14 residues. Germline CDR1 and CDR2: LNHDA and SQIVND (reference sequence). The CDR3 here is CASSPGFYNYGYTF. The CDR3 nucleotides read TGTGCCTCTTCTCCAGGGTTTTATAACTATGGCTACACCTTC.

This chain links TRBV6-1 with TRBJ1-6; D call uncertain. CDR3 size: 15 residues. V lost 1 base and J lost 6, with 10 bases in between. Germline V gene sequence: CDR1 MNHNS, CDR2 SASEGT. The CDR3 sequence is CASSEVGQSNSPLHF. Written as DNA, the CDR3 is TGTGCCAGCAGTGAAGTAGGGCAGTCTAATTCACCCCTCCACTTT.

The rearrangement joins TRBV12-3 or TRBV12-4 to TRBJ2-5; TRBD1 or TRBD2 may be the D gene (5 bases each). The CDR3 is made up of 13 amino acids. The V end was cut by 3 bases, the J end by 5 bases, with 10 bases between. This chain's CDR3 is CASSFGGMETQYF. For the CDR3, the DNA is TGTGCCAGCAGTTTTGGGGGAATGGAGACCCAGTACTTC.

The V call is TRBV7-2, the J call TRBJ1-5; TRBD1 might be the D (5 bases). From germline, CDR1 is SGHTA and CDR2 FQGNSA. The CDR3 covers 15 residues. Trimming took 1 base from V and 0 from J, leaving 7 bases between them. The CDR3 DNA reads TGTGCCAGCAGCTTAGTAGGGGCTAGCAATCAGCCCCAGCATTTT. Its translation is CASSLVGASNQPQHF.

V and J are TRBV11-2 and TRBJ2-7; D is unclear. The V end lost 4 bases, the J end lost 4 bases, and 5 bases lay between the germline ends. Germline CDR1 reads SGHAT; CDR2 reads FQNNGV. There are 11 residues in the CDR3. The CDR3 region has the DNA TGTGCCAGCAGCTCCTTGTACGAGCAGTACTTC. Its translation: CASSSLYEQYF. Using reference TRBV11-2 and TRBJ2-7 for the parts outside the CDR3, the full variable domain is EAGVAQSPRYKIIEKRQSVAFWCNPISGHATLYWYQQILGQGPKLLIQFQNNGVVDDSQLPKDRFSAERLKGVDSTLKIQPAKLEDSAVYLCASSSLYEQYFGPGTRLTVT.

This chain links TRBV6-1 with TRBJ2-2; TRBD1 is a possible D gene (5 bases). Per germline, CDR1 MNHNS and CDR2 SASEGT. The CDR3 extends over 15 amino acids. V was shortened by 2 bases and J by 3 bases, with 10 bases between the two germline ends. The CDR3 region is CASSESGFDTGELFF. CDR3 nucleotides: TGTGCCAGCAGTGAATCAGGGTTCGACACCGGGGAGCTGTTTTTT.

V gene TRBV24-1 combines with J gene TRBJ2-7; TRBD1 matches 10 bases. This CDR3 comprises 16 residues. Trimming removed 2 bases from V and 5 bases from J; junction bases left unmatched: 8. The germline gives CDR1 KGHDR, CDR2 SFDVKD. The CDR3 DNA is TGTGCCACCAGTGATTCGGGGGGGACAGGGGTCCACGAGCAGTACTTC. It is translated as CATSDSGGTGVHEQYF.

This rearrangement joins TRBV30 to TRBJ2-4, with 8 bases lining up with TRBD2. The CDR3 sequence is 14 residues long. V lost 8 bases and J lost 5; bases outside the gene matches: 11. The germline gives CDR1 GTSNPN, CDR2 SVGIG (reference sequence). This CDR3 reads CALSGGAEENIQYF. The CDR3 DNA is TGTGCCCTAAGCGGGGGCGCTGAGGAAAACATTCAGTACTTC.

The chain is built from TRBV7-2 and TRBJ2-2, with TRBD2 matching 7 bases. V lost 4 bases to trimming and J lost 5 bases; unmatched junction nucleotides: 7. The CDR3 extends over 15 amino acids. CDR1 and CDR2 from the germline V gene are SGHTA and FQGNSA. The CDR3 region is CASSSTSLGTGELFF. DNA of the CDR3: TGTGCCAGCAGCTCGACTAGCCTTGGGACCGGGGAGCTGTTTTTT.